This T cell receptor (beta chain) was retrieved from a study of cytomegalovirus exposure and HLA in healthy donors. Overall study: Researchers previously reported finding more than 100 million unique TCR beta sequences from roughly 200 million T cells. The study's findings and limits: Most subjects' HLA-A and HLA-B alleles were reportedly predicted from TCR beta sequences.

The germline gives CDR1 SNHLY, CDR2 FYNNEI. This CDR3 has 13 residues. Vbeta (60) and Jbeta (13) primers were used in the PCR. Sequenced by immunoSEQ multiplex PCR; TCRdb stores in-frame clones only, minus some. This table holds more than 95,000 clones, 75% to 85% found once. As concerns this clone: The antigen remains unidentified.

The material sequenced was PBMCs. This receptor was taken from a man under 40 in good health and CMV-seronegative. The V and J genes are TRBV2 and TRBJ2-5; 8 bases fit TRBD1. Near its end, the DNA agrees better with TRBJ2-7, so the J call may be wrong. In DNA, the CDR3 is TGTGCCAGCAGGATGACAGGGGAATACGAGCAGTACTTC. Its protein is CASRMTGEYEQYF.